A single T cell receptor (beta chain) is shown here with its context. The CDR3 consists of 13 residues. Germline CDR1 MNHNY, CDR2 SVGAGI (reference sequence). The V end was cut by 6 bases, the J end by 1 base, with 6 bases between. None of the donors, who were healthy HIV-negative adults, had recently had acute infections or vaccinations. The data were taken from a study of shared clonotypes between healthy human individuals. The assay was immunoSEQ multiplex PCR, and TCRdb's table has in-frame clones only and misses some. The sample contains some 1,600,000 clones, approximately 98% of which appear only once.

This rearrangement joins TRBV6-6 to TRBJ2-2, with D unresolved. The receptor was derived from a man aged 25-40 years in good health. Source material: naive CD4+ T cells sorted from blood. Specified subset: CD45RA+ positively selected. CDR3 DNA sequence: TGTGCCAGCAGACTGGAGAACACCGGGGAGCTGTTTTTT. Translating it yields CASRLENTGELFF.